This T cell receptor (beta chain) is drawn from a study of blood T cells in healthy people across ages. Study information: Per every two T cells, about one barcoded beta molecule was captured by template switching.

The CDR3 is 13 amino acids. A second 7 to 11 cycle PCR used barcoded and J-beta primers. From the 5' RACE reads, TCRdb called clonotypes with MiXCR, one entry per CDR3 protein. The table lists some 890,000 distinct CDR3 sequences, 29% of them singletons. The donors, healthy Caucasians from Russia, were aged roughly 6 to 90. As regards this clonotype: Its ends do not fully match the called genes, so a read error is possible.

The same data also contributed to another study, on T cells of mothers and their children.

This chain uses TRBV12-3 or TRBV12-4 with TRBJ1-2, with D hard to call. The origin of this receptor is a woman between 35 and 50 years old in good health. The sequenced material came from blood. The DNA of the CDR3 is TGTGTCAGCAGTTTAGAGGCTGACTATGGCTACACCTTC. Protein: CVSSLEADYGYTF.